This TCR beta chain came from a study of OX40 agonist ivuxolimab in advanced cancers. In the study overall: The dose of intravenous ivuxolimab that patients received every 2 weeks ranged from 0.01 to 10 mg/kg. Averaging roughly 60 years in age, with a range of roughly 20 to 90, the cohort was 65% to 85% male. Earlier anti-PD-1, anti-PD-L1 or anti-CTLA-4 therapy was permitted; 40% had received some.

Study results and caveats: Among T cells, CD8+ cells averaged more expanded clones than CD4+ cells.

This clone was counted only a few times. Its matching antigen is unknown. Germline CDR1 and CDR2: LNHDA and SQIVND (reference sequence). The CDR3 is 14 amino acids. Trimming cost V 7 bases and J 2 bases, with 12 bases left between them. Sequencing was performed with immunoSEQ multiplex PCR; in TCRdb, only in-frame clones are kept and a portion is missing. The table includes 75,000 to 85,000 clones, roughly 84% detected once. V gene TRBV19 combines with J gene TRBJ1-5, with D unresolved. The sequenced sample was CD4+ or CD8+ T cells sorted from blood, obtained in a trial of the OX40 agonist ivuxolimab. The receptor was derived from an adult with an advanced solid tumor such as melanoma, head and neck, liver or kidney cancer. In DNA form, the CDR3 reads TGTGCCAGTACCAAAACGAGGGGCAATCAGCCCCAGCATTTT. This gives the protein CASTKTRGNQPQHF. The entire variable domain, with the rest obtained from reference TRBV19 and TRBJ1-5, is as follows: DGGITQSPKYLFRKEGQNVTLSCEQNLNHDAMYWYRQDPGQGLRLIYYSQIVNDFQKGDIAEGYSVSREKKESFPLTVTSAQKNPTAFYLCASTKTRGNQPQHFGDGTRLSIL.